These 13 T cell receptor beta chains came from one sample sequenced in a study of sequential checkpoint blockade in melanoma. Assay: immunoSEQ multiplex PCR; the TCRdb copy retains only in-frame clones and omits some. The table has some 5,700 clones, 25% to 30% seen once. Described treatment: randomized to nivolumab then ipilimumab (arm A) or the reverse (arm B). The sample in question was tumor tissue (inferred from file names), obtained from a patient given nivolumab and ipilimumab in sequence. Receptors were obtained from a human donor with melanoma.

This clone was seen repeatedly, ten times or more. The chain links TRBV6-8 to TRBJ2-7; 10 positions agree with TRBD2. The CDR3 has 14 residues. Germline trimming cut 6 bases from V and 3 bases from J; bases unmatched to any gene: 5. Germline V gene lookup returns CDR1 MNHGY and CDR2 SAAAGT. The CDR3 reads CASSEREGVYEQYF. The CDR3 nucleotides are TGTGCCAGCAGCGAGCGGGAGGGCGTCTACGAGCAGTACTTC.

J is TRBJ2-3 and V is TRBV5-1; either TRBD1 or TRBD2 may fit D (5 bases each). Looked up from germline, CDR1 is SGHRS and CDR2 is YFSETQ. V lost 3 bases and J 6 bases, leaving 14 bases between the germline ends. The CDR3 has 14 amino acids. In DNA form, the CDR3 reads TGCGCCAGCAGCTGGGGGTTCGTAGCGGATACGCAGTATTTT. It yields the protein CASSWGFVADTQYF.

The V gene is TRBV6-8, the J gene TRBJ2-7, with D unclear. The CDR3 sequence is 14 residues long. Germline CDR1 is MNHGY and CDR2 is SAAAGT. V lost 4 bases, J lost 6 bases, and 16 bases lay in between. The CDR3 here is CASSSLRVGVEQYF. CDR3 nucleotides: TGTGCCAGCAGTTCCCTTCGCGTCGGAGTCGAGCAGTACTTC.

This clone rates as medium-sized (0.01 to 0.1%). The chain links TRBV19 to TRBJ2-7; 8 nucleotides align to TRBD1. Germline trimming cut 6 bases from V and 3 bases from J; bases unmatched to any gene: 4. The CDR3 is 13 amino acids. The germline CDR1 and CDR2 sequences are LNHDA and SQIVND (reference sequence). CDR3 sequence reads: CASSQGAYYEQYF. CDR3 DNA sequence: TGTGCCAGTAGCCAGGGGGCCTACTACGAGCAGTACTTC.

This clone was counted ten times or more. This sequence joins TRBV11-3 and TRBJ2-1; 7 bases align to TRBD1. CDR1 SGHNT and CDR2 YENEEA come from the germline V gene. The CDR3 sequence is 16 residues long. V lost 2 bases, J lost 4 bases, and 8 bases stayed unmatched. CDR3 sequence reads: CASSLTQGSGYNEQFF. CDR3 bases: TGTGCCAGCAGCTTAACACAGGGGTCTGGGTACAATGAGCAGTTCTTC.

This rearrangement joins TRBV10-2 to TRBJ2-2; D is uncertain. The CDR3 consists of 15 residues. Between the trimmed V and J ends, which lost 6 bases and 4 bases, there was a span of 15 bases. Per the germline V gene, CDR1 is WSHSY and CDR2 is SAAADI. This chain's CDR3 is CASRGGLEPTGELFF. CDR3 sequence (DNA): TGCGCCAGCAGGGGTGGGTTGGAGCCCACCGGGGAGCTGTTTTTT.

CDR3: CASSPTQTSGSTYEQYF. CDR3 nucleotides: TGTGCCAGCAGCCCGACCCAGACTAGCGGGAGCACCTACGAGCAGTACTTC. The rearrangement joins TRBV11-3 to TRBJ2-7; 12 positions agree with TRBD2. The CDR3 covers 17 residues. Trimming cost V 5 bases and J 2 bases; bases outside gene matches: 10. Germline V CDR1 and CDR2: SGHNT, YENEEA. The variable domain in full, with the rest retrieved from reference TRBV11-3 and TRBJ2-7, is EAGVVQSPRYKIIEKKQPVAFWCNPISGHNTLYWYLQNLGQGPELLIRYENEEAVDDSQLPKDRFSAERLKGVDSTLKIQPAELGDSAVYLCASSPTQTSGSTYEQYFGPGTRLTVT.

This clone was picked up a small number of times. CDR3 nucleotide sequence: TGTGCCAGCAGCGCGGACAGGGGCCTCTATGGCTACACCTTC. It yields the protein CASSADRGLYGYTF. The chain uses TRBV28 and TRBJ1-2, with 9 bases identical to TRBD1. Germline V gene sequence: CDR1 MDHEN, CDR2 SYDVKM. The length of the CDR3 is 14 residues. V shed 6 bases, J shed 4 bases, and the junction held 6 bases outside the gene matches.

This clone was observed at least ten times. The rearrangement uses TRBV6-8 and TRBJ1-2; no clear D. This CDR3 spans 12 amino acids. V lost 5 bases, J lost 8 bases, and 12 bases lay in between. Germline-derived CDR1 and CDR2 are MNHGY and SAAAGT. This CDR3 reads CASSTDRRGYTF. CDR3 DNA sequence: TGTGCCAGCAGTACGGACCGGAGGGGCTACACCTTC.

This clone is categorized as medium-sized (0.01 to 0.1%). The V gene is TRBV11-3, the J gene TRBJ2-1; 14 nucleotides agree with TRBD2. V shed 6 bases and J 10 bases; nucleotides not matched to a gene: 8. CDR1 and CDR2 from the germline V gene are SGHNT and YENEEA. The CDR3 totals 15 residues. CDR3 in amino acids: CASRTGTSGRSEQFF. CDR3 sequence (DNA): TGTGCCAGCAGGACCGGGACTAGCGGGAGAAGCGAGCAGTTCTTC. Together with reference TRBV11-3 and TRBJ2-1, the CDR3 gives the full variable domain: EAGVVQSPRYKIIEKKQPVAFWCNPISGHNTLYWYLQNLGQGPELLIRYENEEAVDDSQLPKDRFSAERLKGVDSTLKIQPAELGDSAVYLCASRTGTSGRSEQFFGPGTRLTVL.

DNA of the CDR3: TGTGCCAGCAGGTGGACAGGGAGTCAGACCCAGTACTTC. Translation: CASRWTGSQTQYF. This sequence joins TRBV6-8 and TRBJ2-5; 8 bases fit TRBD1. V shed 6 bases and J 6 bases; nucleotides not matched to a gene: 6. The germline CDR1 and CDR2 sequences are MNHGY and SAAAGT. CDR3 length equals 13 residues.

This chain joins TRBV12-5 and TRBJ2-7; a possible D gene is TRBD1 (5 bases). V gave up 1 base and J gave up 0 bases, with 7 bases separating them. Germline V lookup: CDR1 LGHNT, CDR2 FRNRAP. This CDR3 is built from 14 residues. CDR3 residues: CASGLGQFSYEQYF. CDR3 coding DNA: TGTGCTAGTGGTTTGGGACAGTTCTCCTACGAGCAGTACTTC. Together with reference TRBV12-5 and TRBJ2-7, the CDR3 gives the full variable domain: DARVTQTPRHKVTEMGQEVTMRCQPILGHNTVFWYRQTMMQGLELLAYFRNRAPLDDSGMPKDRFSAEMPDATLATLKIQPSEPRDSAVYFCASGLGQFSYEQYFGPGTRLTVT.

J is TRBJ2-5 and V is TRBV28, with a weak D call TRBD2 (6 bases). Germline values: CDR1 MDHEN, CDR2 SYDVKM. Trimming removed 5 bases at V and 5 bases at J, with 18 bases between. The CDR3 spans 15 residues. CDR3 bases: TGTGCCAGCAGTACCTCTAGCGTATGGGGGGAGACCCAGTACTTC. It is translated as CASSTSSVWGETQYF.